This entry lists 21 T cell receptor beta chains sequenced from one sample in a study of cytomegalovirus exposure and HLA in healthy donors. Repertoires were generated with immunoSEQ multiplex PCR, while TCRdb's copy carries only in-frame clones and drops some. The sample has 67,000 or so clones, approximately 96% seen once. The material sequenced was PBMCs. All receptors come from a man aged 18 to 35 in good health and CMV-seropositive.

The rearrangement links TRBV6-1 to TRBJ2-3; TRBD2 matches at 11 bases. The CDR3 length is 15 residues. The germline V gene encodes CDR1 MNHNS and CDR2 SASEGT. V lost 6 bases and J lost 7; bases outside the gene matches: 9. The CDR3 DNA reads TGTGCCAGCAGGGCCTCTAGCGGGAGGTCGAATACGCAGTATTTT. Its translation: CASRASSGRSNTQYF.

This rearrangement joins TRBV10-3 to TRBJ2-7, with 7 bases aligning to TRBD1. The V gene end was trimmed by 6 bases and the J gene end by 6 bases; junction bases not matched to a gene: 5. Germline V gene sequence: CDR1 ENHRY, CDR2 SYGVKD. This CDR3 contains 12 residues. Here the CDR3 DNA reads TGTGCCATCAGAGACAGGGAGCGCGAGCAGTACTTC. It codes for CAIRDREREQYF.

V gene TRBV4-1 combines with J gene TRBJ2-5; possible D gene TRBD1, 5 bases. The CDR3 has 14 residues. CDR1 is MGHRA, CDR2 YSYEKL, per germline. V was trimmed by 1 base and J by 5 bases, leaving 11 bases between them. The CDR3 region is CASSQGQGRETQYF. DNA for the CDR3: TGCGCCAGCAGCCAAGGTCAGGGAAGGGAGACCCAGTACTTC.

This sequence joins TRBV6-6 and TRBJ2-7, with a possible D match to TRBD2 (5 bases). Trimming shortened V by 1 base and J by 2 bases, and 6 bases separated the two germline ends. This CDR3 contains 13 residues. Germline V gene data show CDR1 as MNHNY and CDR2 as SVGAGI (reference sequence). This CDR3 is CASSYLTTYEQYF. CDR3 nucleotide sequence: TGTGCCAGCAGTTACTTGACTACCTACGAGCAGTACTTC.

The chain is built from TRBV6-1 and TRBJ2-7; 9 positions match TRBD1. J was trimmed by 4 bases and V by 4 bases; bases with no gene match: 8. CDR1 MNHNS and CDR2 SASEGT come from the germline V gene. CDR3 size: 15 residues. CDR3 loop: CASSGWTGDRYEQYF. The CDR3 nucleotides are TGTGCCAGCAGTGGGTGGACAGGGGACCGATACGAGCAGTACTTC.

The genes are TRBV7-9 and TRBJ2-1; possibly TRBD1 for D (6 bases). V was cut by 3 bases and J by 5 bases, with 8 bases left in between. Germline V gives CDR1 SEHNR, CDR2 FQNEAQ (reference sequence). The CDR3 length is 13 residues. The CDR3 spells CASSLGHNNEQFF. The CDR3 region has the DNA TGTGCCAGCAGCTTGGGACACAACAATGAGCAGTTCTTC.

The chain joins TRBV2 to TRBJ2-7; tentative D call: TRBD2 (6 bases). The V and J ends lost 6 bases and 5 bases respectively, with 17 bases between them. CDR3 length equals 14 residues. The V gene's germline CDR1 is SNHLY and CDR2 FYNNEI. In nucleotides, the CDR3 is TGTGCCAGCAGCCCCTGGGACTCCCCCCACGAGCAGTACTTC. This translates into CASSPWDSPHEQYF.

The J gene is TRBJ2-1, the V gene TRBV7-9; TRBD2 agrees at 9 bases. V gave up 6 bases and J gave up 5 bases; unmatched junction bases: 11. Germline assignment: CDR1 SEHNR and CDR2 FQNEAQ (reference sequence). This CDR3 has 16 amino acids. CDR3 sequence (DNA): TGTGCCAGCAGTCCCCTTAGCGGGAGTCTCGACAATGAGCAGTTCTTC. Its protein product is CASSPLSGSLDNEQFF.

The chain couples TRBV11-3 to TRBJ2-3; D may be TRBD2 (5 bases). The CDR3 runs 15 residues. The V gene lost 2 bases and the J gene lost 0 bases, with 9 bases spanning the gap. Germline V gives CDR1 SGHNT, CDR2 YENEEA. The CDR3 is CASSLSAGSTDTQYF. CDR3 DNA sequence: TGTGCCAGCAGCTTAAGCGCGGGTAGCACAGATACGCAGTATTTT.

The chain combines TRBV30 with TRBJ2-1, with TRBD1 matching 9 bases. CDR1 and CDR2 from the germline V gene are GTSNPN and SVGIG (reference sequence). The CDR3 length is 16 residues. The V and J ends lost 3 bases and 2 bases, in that order; junction bases with no gene match: 8. In DNA, the CDR3 is TGTGCCTGGAGAGGGATCGACAGGGGGACCTACAATGAGCAGTTCTTC. Translation gives CAWRGIDRGTYNEQFF.

The chain couples TRBV29-1 to TRBJ1-2; D may be TRBD1 (6 bases). The CDR3 sequence is 11 residues long. The V and J ends lost 6 bases and 8 bases respectively, with 13 bases between them. The germline CDR1 and CDR2 sequences are SQVTM and ANQGSEA. The CDR3 bases are TGCAGCGTAGACCCCACAGGGGGCTACACCTTC. Its protein is CSVDPTGGYTF.

The chain couples TRBV27 to TRBJ1-2; D is perhaps TRBD1 (5 bases). CDR3 size: 14 residues. V shed 6 bases and J shed 7 bases, with 18 bases lying between them. Per germline, CDR1 MNHEY and CDR2 SMNVEV (reference sequence). CDR3 amino acids: CASSHPPGLGGYTF. The DNA for the CDR3 is TGTGCCAGCAGCCACCCGCCAGGGTTAGGTGGCTACACCTTC.

The genes are TRBV7-6 and TRBJ2-7; 9 bases line up with TRBD1. Losses at the gene ends were 3 bases for V and 4 bases for J; bases not matched to a gene: 10. The CDR3 runs to 16 residues. CDR1 and CDR2 (germline): SGHVS, FNYEAQ. CDR3 in amino acids: CASSFTGGALWYEQYF. CDR3 sequence (DNA): TGTGCCAGCAGCTTTACAGGGGGCGCGCTGTGGTACGAGCAGTACTTC.

The gene calls are TRBV2 and TRBJ2-7; 10 positions match TRBD2. This CDR3 is 15 amino acids long. Germline trimming cut 10 bases from V and 5 bases from J; bases unmatched to any gene: 14. Germline V gives CDR1 SNHLY, CDR2 FYNNEI. The CDR3 here is CATNPRAGGPHEQYF. CDR3 nucleotides: TGTGCCACCAATCCAAGAGCGGGAGGGCCGCACGAGCAGTACTTC.

The chain uses TRBV28 and TRBJ2-7; D perhaps matches TRBD2 (6 bases). CDR3 length: 14 amino acids. V was shortened by 3 bases and J by 4 bases, with 13 bases between the two germline ends. The germline CDR1 and CDR2 sequences are MDHEN and SYDVKM. This CDR3 is CASSLAGTLYEQYF. For the CDR3, the DNA is TGTGCCAGCAGTTTGGCGGGGACTTTGTACGAGCAGTACTTC.

The chain couples TRBV5-4 to TRBJ2-1, with TRBD2 matching 14 bases. V shed 4 bases, J shed 6 bases, and the junction held 3 bases outside the gene matches. Germline loops: CDR1 SGHNT, CDR2 YYREEE (reference sequence). This CDR3 contains 15 residues. The CDR3: CASSAGTSGGNEQFF. The CDR3 coding sequence is TGTGCCAGCAGCGCCGGGACTAGCGGGGGCAATGAGCAGTTCTTC.

The chain employs TRBV2 and TRBJ2-5; D not resolved. The CDR3 has 14 residues. The ends were cut back, 9 bases at V and 3 bases at J, with 17 bases in the middle. CDR1 is SNHLY and CDR2 is FYNNEI in the germline V gene. The CDR3 protein is CASRGAIEKETQYF. For the CDR3, the DNA is TGTGCCAGTCGCGGAGCGATAGAGAAAGAGACCCAGTACTTC. The complete variable domain, with remaining parts taken from reference TRBV2 and TRBJ2-5, reads EPEVTQTPSHQVTQMGQEVILRCVPISNHLYFYWYRQILGQKVEFLVSFYNNEISEKSEIFDDQFSVERPDGSNFTLKIRSTKLEDSAMYFCASRGAIEKETQYFGPGTRLLVL.

The chain has TRBV10-3 and TRBJ2-7, with 11 nucleotides matching TRBD2. Losses at the gene ends were 1 base for V and 0 bases for J; bases not matched to a gene: 2. CDR3 size: 16 residues. In germline, CDR1 is ENHRY, CDR2 SYGVKD. The CDR3 spells CAISELGTSGSYEQYF. CDR3 nucleotides: TGTGCCATCAGTGAGTTGGGGACTAGCGGCTCCTACGAGCAGTACTTC.

The rearrangement joins TRBV7-7 to TRBJ2-6; the D gene is possibly TRBD2 (7 bases). Trimming pared 6 bases from V and 3 bases from J, leaving 18 bases between. Per the germline V gene, CDR1 is SSHAT and CDR2 is FNYEAQ (reference sequence). This CDR3 is built from 17 residues. This CDR3 reads CASSPGGEVVGANVLTF. The CDR3 bases are TGTGCCAGCAGTCCGGGGGGCGAAGTAGTTGGGGCCAACGTCCTGACTTTC.

The chain uses TRBV18 and TRBJ2-2; the D gene is possibly TRBD1 (5 bases). CDR3 length equals 11 residues. Trimming pared 3 bases from V and 9 bases from J, leaving 5 bases between. In germline, CDR1 is KGHSH, CDR2 LQKENI. The CDR3 bases are TGTGCCAGCTCACCGGGGCGGGAGCTGTTTTTT. Translation gives CASSPGRELFF.

The count of this clone is one. The same CDR3 arises from other DNA sequences in this sample as well. V usage is TRBV6-5 and J usage is TRBJ1-4, with 8 bases that match TRBD1. CDR1 is MNHEY and CDR2 is SVGAGI in the germline V gene. This CDR3 is built from 14 residues. V lost 2 bases and J lost 7; bases outside the gene matches: 3. The chain's CDR3 is CASSYRGQGEKLFF. CDR3 nucleotide sequence: TGTGCCAGCAGTTACCGTGGACAGGGTGAAAAACTGTTTTTT.